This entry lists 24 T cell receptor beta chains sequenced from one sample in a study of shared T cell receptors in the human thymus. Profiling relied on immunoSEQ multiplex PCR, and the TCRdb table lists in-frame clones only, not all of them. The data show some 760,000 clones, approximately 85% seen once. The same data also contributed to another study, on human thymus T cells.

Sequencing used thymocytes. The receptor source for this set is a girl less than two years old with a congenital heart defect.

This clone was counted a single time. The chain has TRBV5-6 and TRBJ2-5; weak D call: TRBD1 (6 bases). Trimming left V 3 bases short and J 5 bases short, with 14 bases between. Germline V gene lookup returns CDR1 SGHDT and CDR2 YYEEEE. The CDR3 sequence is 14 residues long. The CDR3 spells CASSSGAGMETQYF. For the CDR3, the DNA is TGTGCCAGCAGCTCAGGGGCTGGTATGGAGACCCAGTACTTC.

The CDR3 protein is CASSLGDRASGVRCGYTF. The CDR3 DNA sequence: TGTGCCAGCAGCTTAGGGGACAGGGCTTCAGGCGTCCGGTGTGGCTACACCTTC. V usage is TRBV7-2 and J usage is TRBJ1-2; 9 bases are shared with TRBD1. V gave up 1 base and J gave up 7 bases; unmatched junction bases: 16. Germline CDR1 is SGHTA and CDR2 is FQGNSA. This CDR3 is built from 18 residues.

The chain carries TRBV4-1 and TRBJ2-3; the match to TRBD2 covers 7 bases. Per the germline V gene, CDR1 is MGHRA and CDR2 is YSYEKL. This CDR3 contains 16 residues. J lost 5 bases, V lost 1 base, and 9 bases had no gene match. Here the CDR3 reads CASSQARGDWGDTQYF. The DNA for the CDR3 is TGCGCCAGCAGCCAAGCCCGGGGGGACTGGGGAGATACGCAGTATTTT.

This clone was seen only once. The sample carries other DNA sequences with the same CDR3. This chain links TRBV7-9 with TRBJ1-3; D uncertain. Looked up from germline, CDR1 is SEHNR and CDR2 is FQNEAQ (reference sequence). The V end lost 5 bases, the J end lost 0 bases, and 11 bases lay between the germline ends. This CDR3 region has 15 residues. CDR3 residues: CASSLAATSGNTIYF. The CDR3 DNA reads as TGTGCCAGCAGCCTCGCGGCGACCTCTGGAAACACCATATATTTT.

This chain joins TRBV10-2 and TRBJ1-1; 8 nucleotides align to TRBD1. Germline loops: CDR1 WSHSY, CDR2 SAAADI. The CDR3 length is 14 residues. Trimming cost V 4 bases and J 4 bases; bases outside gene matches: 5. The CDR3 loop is CASSGRGRGTEAFF. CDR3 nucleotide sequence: TGCGCCAGCAGTGGCAGGGGGCGAGGCACTGAAGCTTTCTTT.

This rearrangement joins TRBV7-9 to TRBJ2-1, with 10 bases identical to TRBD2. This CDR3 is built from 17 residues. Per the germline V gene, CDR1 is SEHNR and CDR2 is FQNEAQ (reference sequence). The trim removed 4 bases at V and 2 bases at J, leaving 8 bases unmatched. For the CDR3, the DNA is TGTGCCAGCAGCTCCCCCAATAGCGGGGGGACCTACAATGAGCAGTTCTTC. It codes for CASSSPNSGGTYNEQFF.

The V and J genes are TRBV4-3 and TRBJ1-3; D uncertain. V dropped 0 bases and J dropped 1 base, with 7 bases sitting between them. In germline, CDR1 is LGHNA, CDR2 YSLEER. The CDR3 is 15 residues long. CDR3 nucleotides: TGCGCCAGCAGCCAAGACGTCGGTTCTGGAAACACCATATATTTT. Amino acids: CASSQDVGSGNTIYF.

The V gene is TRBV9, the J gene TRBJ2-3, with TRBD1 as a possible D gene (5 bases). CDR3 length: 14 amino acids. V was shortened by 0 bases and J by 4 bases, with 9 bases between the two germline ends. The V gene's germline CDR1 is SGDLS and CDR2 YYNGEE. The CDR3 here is CASSVVSRADTQYF. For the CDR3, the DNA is TGTGCCAGCAGCGTAGTCTCCAGGGCAGATACGCAGTATTTT.

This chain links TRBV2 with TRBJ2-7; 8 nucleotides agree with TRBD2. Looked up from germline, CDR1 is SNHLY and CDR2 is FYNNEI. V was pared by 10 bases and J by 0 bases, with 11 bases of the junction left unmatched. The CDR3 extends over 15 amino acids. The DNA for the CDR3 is TGTGCCACTACGCCACGGGGGGGCAGCTCCTACGAGCAGTACTTC. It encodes CATTPRGGSSYEQYF.

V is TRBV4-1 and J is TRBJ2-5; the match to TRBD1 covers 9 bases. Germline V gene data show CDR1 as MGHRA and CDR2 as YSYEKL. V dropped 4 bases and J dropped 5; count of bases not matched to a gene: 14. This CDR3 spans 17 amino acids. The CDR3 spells CASSLEYGTGCLETQYF. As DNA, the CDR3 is TGCGCCAGCAGCCTAGAATACGGGACAGGGTGTTTGGAGACCCAGTACTTC.

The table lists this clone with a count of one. CDR3 bases: TGTGCCAGCAGTGGACAGGGGAGAGCGAACACTGAAGCTTTCTTT. This sequence encodes CASSGQGRANTEAFF. This chain connects TRBV27 to TRBJ1-1; 9 bases map to TRBD1. V lost 5 bases and J lost 1; bases outside the gene matches: 5. The CDR3 runs 15 residues. Germline assignment: CDR1 MNHEY and CDR2 SMNVEV (reference sequence).

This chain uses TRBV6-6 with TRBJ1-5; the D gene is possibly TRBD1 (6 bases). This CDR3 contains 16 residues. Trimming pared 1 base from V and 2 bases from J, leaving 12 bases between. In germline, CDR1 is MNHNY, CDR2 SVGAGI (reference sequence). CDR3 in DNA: TGTGCCAGCAGTTACTGGGCAGGGGAAGGCAATCAGCCCCAGCATTTT. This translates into CASSYWAGEGNQPQHF.

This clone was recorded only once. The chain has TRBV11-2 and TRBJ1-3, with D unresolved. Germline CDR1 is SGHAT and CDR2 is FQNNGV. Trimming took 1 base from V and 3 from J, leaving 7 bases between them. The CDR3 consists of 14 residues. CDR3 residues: CASSLVADGNTIYF. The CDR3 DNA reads TGTGCCAGCAGCTTAGTGGCCGATGGAAACACCATATATTTT.

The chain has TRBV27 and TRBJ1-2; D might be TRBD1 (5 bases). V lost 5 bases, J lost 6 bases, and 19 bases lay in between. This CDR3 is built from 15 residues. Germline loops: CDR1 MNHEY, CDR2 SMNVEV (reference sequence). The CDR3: CASSGKAGLGNGYTF. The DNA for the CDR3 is TGTGCCAGCAGTGGAAAGGCAGGGCTTGGTAATGGCTACACCTTC.

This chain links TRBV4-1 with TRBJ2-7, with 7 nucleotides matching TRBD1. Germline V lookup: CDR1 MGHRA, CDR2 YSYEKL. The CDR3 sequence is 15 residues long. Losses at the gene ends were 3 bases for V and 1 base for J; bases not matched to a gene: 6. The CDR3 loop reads CASSQDTGVSYEQYF. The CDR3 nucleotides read TGCGCCAGCAGCCAGGATACAGGGGTTTCCTACGAGCAGTACTTC.

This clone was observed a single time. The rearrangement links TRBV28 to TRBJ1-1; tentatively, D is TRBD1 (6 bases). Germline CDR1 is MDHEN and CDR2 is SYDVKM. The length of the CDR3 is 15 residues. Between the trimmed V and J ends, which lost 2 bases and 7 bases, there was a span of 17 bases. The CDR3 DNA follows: TGTGCCAGCAGTTTAGGGCAGGGGAAGAGGGATGAAGCTTTCTTT. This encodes CASSLGQGKRDEAFF.

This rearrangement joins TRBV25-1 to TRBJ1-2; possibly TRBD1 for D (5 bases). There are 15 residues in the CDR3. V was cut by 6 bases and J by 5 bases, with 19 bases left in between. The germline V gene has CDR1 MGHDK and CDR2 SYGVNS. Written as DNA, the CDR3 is TGTGCCAGCAGCTCCAGGGAAAGGGGCACATATGGCTACACCTTC. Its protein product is CASSSRERGTYGYTF.

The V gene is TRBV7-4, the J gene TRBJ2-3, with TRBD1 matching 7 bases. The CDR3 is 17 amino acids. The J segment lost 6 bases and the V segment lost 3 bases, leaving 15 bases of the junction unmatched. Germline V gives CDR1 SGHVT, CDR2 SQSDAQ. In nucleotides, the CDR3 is TGTGCCAGCAGCTTGCCCCCTCGGGGACAGAGAAGGGATACGCAGTATTTT. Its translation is CASSLPPRGQRRDTQYF.

CDR3 residues: CASSHLTGSNYGYTF. The CDR3 nucleotides are TGTGCCAGCAGCCACCTAACAGGGAGCAACTATGGCTACACCTTC. This chain links TRBV14 with TRBJ1-2; a weak D match, TRBD1 (6 bases). The CDR3 totals 15 residues. Trimming pared 3 bases from V and 2 bases from J, leaving 13 bases between. Germline loops: CDR1 SGHDN, CDR2 FVKESK.

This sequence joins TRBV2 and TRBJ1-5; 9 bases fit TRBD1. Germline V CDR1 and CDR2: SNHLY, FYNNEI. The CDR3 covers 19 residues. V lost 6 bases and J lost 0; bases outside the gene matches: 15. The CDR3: CASRPSGQGESYSNQPQHF. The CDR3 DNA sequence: TGTGCCAGCAGACCCTCGGGACAGGGAGAAAGTTATAGCAATCAGCCCCAGCATTTT.

CDR3 sequence reads: CASSYSRAGTDTQYF. The CDR3 DNA sequence: TGTGCCAGCAGTTACTCGAGAGCGGGGACAGATACGCAGTATTTT. This chain links TRBV6-5 with TRBJ2-3, with 7 bases lining up with TRBD2. The J segment lost 3 bases and the V segment lost 0 bases, leaving 3 bases of the junction unmatched. The CDR3 is made up of 15 amino acids. Per germline, CDR1 MNHEY and CDR2 SVGAGI.

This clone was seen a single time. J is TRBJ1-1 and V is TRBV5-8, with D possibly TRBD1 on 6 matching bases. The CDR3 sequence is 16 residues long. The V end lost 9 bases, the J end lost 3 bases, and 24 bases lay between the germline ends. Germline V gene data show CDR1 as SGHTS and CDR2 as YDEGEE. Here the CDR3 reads CAILQGFDGLDTEAFF. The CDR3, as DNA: TGTGCCATCCTACAGGGTTTCGACGGATTGGACACTGAAGCTTTCTTT.

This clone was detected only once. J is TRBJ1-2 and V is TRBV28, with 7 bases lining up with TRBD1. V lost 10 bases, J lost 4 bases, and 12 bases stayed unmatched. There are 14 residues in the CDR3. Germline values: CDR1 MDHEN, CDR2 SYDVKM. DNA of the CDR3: TGTGCCACCACAGAAGACAGGGTAGTCTATGGCTACACCTTC. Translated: CATTEDRVVYGYTF.

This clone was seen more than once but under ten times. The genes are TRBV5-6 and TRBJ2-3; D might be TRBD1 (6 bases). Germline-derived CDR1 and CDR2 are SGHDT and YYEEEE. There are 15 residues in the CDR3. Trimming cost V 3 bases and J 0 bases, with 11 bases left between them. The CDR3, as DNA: TGTGCCAGCAGCTGCCGGGACATGAGCACAGATACGCAGTATTTT. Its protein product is CASSCRDMSTDTQYF.